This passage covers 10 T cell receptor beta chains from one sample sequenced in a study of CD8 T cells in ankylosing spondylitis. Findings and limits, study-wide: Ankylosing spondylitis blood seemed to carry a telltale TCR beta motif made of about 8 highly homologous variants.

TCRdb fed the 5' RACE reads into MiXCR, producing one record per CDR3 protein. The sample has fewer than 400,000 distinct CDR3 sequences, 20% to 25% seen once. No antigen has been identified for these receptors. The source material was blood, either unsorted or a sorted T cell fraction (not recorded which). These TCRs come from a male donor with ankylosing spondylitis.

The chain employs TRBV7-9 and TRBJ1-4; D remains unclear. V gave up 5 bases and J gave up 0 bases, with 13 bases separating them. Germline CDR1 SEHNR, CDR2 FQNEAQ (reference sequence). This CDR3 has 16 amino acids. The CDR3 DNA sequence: TGTGCCAGCAGCCCCGCGGGGTTTGCAACTAATGAAAAACTGTTTTTT. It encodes CASSPAGFATNEKLFF.

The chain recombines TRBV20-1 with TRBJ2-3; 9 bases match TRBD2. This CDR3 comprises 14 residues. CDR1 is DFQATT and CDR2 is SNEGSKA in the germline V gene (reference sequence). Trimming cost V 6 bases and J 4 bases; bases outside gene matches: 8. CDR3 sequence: CSAPTAGGSDTQYF. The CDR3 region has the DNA TGCAGTGCCCCTACAGCGGGAGGCTCAGATACGCAGTATTTT.

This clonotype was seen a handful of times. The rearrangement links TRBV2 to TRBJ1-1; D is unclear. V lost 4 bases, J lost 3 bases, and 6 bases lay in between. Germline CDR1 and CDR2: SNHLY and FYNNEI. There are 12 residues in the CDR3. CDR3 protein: CASSGRYTEAFF. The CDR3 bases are TGTGCCAGCAGTGGGAGGTACACTGAAGCTTTCTTT.

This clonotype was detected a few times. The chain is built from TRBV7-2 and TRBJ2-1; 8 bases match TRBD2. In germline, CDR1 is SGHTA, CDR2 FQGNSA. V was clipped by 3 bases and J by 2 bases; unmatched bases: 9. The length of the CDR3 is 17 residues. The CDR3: CASSFVSGTGPYNEQFF. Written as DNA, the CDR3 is TGTGCCAGCAGCTTCGTTAGCGGGACCGGCCCCTACAATGAGCAGTTCTTC.

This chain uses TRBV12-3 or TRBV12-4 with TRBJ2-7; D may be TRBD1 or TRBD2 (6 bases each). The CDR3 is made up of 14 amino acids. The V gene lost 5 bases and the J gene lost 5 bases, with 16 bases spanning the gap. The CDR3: CASSNDPGEDEQYF. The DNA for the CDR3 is TGTGCCAGCAGTAATGATCCAGGGGAGGACGAGCAGTACTTC.

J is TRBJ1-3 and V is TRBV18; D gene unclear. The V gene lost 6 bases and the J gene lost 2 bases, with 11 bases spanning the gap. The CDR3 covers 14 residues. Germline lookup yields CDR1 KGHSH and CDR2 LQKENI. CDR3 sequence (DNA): TGTGCCAGCTCCGAAACTCCACCTGGAAACACCATATATTTT. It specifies CASSETPPGNTIYF.

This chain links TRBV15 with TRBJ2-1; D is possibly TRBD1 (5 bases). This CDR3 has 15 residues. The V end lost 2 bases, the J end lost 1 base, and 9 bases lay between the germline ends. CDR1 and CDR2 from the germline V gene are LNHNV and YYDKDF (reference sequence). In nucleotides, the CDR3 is TGTGCCACCAGCAGAAGCAGGGCGTCCTACAATGAGCAGTTCTTC. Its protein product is CATSRSRASYNEQFF.

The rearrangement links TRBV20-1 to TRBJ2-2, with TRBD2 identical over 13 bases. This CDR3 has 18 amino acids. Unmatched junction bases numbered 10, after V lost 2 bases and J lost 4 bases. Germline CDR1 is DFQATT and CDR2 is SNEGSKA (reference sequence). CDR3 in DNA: TGCAGTGCTAGACCAATGTCGGGACTAGCGGGAACCACCGGGGAGCTGTTTTTT. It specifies CSARPMSGLAGTTGELFF.

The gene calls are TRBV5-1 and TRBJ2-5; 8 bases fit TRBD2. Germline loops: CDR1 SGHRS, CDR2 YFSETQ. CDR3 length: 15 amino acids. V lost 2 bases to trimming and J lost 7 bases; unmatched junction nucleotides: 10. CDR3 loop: CASSFNSGKEGTQYF. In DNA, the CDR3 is TGCGCCAGCAGCTTTAATAGCGGGAAAGAGGGGACCCAGTACTTC.

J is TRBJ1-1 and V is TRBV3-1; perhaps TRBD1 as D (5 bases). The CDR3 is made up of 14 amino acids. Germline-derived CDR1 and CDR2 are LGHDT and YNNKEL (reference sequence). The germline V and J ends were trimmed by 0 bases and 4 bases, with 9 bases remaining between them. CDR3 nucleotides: TGTGCCAGCAGCCAAGATATAGGGGTCACTGAAGCTTTCTTT. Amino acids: CASSQDIGVTEAFF.